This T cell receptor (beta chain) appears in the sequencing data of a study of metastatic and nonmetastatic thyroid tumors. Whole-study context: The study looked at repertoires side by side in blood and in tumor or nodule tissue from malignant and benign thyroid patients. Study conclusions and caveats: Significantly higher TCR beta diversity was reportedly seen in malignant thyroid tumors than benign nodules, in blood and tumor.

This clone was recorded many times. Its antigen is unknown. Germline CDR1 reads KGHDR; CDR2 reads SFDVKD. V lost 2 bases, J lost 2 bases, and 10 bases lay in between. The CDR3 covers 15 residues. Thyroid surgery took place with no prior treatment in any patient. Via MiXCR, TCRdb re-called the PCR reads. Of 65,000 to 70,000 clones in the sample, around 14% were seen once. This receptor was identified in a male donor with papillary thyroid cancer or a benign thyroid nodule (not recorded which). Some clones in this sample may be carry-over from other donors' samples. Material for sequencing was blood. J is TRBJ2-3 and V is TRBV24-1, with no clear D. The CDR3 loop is CATSDSTRYTDTQYF. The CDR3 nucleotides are TGTGCCACCAGTGATTCGACAAGATACACAGATACGCAGTATTTT.